Listed below are T cell receptor beta chains from one sample, sequenced in a study of OX40 agonist ivuxolimab in advanced cancers. The assay was immunoSEQ multiplex PCR, and TCRdb's table has in-frame clones only and misses some. The data hold 35,000 or so clones, with under 90% observed a single time. The sequenced sample was CD4+ or CD8+ T cells sorted from blood, obtained in a trial of the OX40 agonist ivuxolimab. The source is an adult with an advanced solid tumor such as melanoma, head and neck, liver or kidney cancer. The CDR3 runs from the conserved cysteine through the conserved F or W. Each record gives: V gene, clone size, J gene, D gene, CDR3 DNA, CDR3 protein. A D gene is named only where the DNA matches it firmly. Clone size is not always given. Where it is, it says once, few, many or a class for expanded clones.

v_gene: TRBV2; abundance: .; j_gene: TRBJ2-1; d_gene: .; CDR3nt: TGTGCCAGCTCTGGGGTCGAGCAGTTCTTC; CDR3aa: CASSGVEQFF
v_gene: TRBV5-4; abundance: .; j_gene: TRBJ2-7; d_gene: .; CDR3nt: TGTGCCAGCAGCCGCGGAACCCCAGGCTACGAGCAGTACTTC; CDR3aa: CASSRGTPGYEQYF
v_gene: TRBV7-9; abundance: .; j_gene: TRBJ2-1; d_gene: .; CDR3nt: TGTGCCAGCAGCTTAGGATTCGGGGGTAACAATGAGCAGTTCTTC; CDR3aa: CASSLGFGGNNEQFF
v_gene: TRBV4-1; abundance: .; j_gene: TRBJ1-2; d_gene: .; CDR3nt: TGCGCCAGCAGCCCAACCGGTTCCGCCCCGGGGAACTATGGCTACACCTTC; CDR3aa: CASSPTGSAPGNYGYTF
v_gene: TRBV6-1; abundance: few; j_gene: TRBJ2-7; d_gene: TRBD1; CDR3nt: TGTGCCAGCAGAGGGACAGGGGGAGTCTACGAGCAGTACTTC; CDR3aa: CASRGTGGVYEQYF
v_gene: TRBV4-3; abundance: .; j_gene: TRBJ2-7; d_gene: TRBD1; CDR3nt: TGCGCCAGCAGCCAAGATTTCGTCGGGACAGGAGACGAGCAGTACTTC; CDR3aa: CASSQDFVGTGDEQYF
v_gene: TRBV19; abundance: .; j_gene: TRBJ2-2; d_gene: .; CDR3nt: TGTGCCAGTAGTAGGGGGATCGGGGAGCTGTTTTTT; CDR3aa: CASSRGIGELFF
v_gene: TRBV6-5; abundance: .; j_gene: TRBJ2-3; d_gene: .; CDR3nt: TGTGCCAGCAGTTATTCCCACCTAGCTGGGACAGATACGCAGTATTTT; CDR3aa: CASSYSHLAGTDTQYF
v_gene: TRBV28; abundance: .; j_gene: TRBJ2-7; d_gene: .; CDR3nt: TGTACGAGCACTGGAGACTCACGGGACGAGCAGTACTTC; CDR3aa: CTSTGDSRDEQYF
v_gene: TRBV7-9; abundance: .; j_gene: TRBJ2-2; d_gene: .; CDR3nt: TGTGCCAGCAGCTTAGCCTGGGTGGGAATCGCCGGGGAGCTGTTTTTT; CDR3aa: CASSLAWVGIAGELFF
v_gene: TRBV11-3; abundance: once; j_gene: TRBJ2-2; d_gene: .; CDR3nt: TGTGCCAGCAGCTTATCGGGCACCGGGGAGCTGTTTTTT; CDR3aa: CASSLSGTGELFF
v_gene: TRBV5-1; abundance: .; j_gene: TRBJ2-3; d_gene: TRBD2; CDR3nt: TGCGCCAGCAGCTTGGCCATCGGGAGCGGGAGTAAGAATACGCAGTATTTT; CDR3aa: CASSLAIGSGSKNTQYF
v_gene: TRBV11-1; abundance: .; j_gene: TRBJ1-5; d_gene: TRBD1; CDR3nt: TGTGCCAGCAGCTCAGGGGGGACGGGACAGCCCCAGCATTTT; CDR3aa: CASSSGGTGQPQHF
v_gene: TRBV7-6; abundance: .; j_gene: TRBJ2-7; d_gene: TRBD2; CDR3nt: TGTGCCAGCAGCTTAGACCCCTCGGGAGGGAATGACGAGCAGTACTTC; CDR3aa: CASSLDPSGGNDEQYF
v_gene: TRBV9; abundance: .; j_gene: TRBJ2-7; d_gene: .; CDR3nt: TGTGCCAGCAGCCGCCCTAACTACTTTGTCTCCTACGAGCAGTACTTC; CDR3aa: CASSRPNYFVSYEQYF